This TCR beta chain came from a study of blood T cells in healthy people across ages. Study-level results: Researchers said unsorted PBMCs prevented a conclusive naive versus antigen-experienced comparison.

In this sample, this clonotype turned up many times. Its target is not known. Germline V gene data show CDR1 as MDHEN and CDR2 as SYDVKM. The trim removed 7 bases at V and 4 bases at J, leaving 4 bases unmatched. The CDR3 is 13 amino acids. The authors ran a second PCR of 7 to 11 cycles using a sample-barcoded 5' primer and a J-beta primer mix. Carrying 12 random nucleotides, a template-switch adaptor labeled each individual cDNA molecule. TCRdb fed the 5' RACE reads into MiXCR, producing one record per CDR3 protein. The sample shows about 320,000 distinct CDR3 sequences, about 25% of them seen only once.

The TCR originated in a woman aged 65 to 85 in good health. Specimen: blood. This chain joins TRBV28 and TRBJ2-1, with 7 bases matching TRBD2. Written as DNA, the CDR3 is TGTGCCAGCAACTCGGGACTATACAATGAGCAGTTCTTC. Amino acids: CASNSGLYNEQFF.